These T cell receptor beta chains were read from a single sample in a study of cytomegalovirus exposure and HLA in healthy donors. The data were produced by immunoSEQ multiplex PCR, yet TCRdb's version contains in-frame clones alone and is incomplete. The table has 100,000 to 150,000 clones, roughly 88% seen once; the top ten hold 1.5% to 2%. Sequencing input: PBMCs. The receptors were gathered from a boy aged 5-17 years in good health and CMV-seronegative. The CDR3 runs from the conserved cysteine through the conserved F or W. A D gene is named only where the DNA matches it firmly. Not all rows give a size; the values are once, few, many and, for expanded clones, a class.

size	D	V	J	CDR3	DNA
.	.	TRBV7-9	TRBJ2-1	CASSLRRDSSYNEQFF	TGTGCCAGCAGCTTAAGGCGGGACAGCTCCTACAATGAGCAGTTCTTC
.	.	TRBV5-6	TRBJ1-4	CASSSTGDEKLFF	TGTGCCAGCAGCTCCACTGGAGATGAAAAACTGTTTTTT
.	TRBD2	TRBV19	TRBJ2-7	CASRQTGTSYEQYF	TGTGCCAGTAGACAAACCGGGACTAGCTACGAGCAGTACTTC
.	.	TRBV6-5	TRBJ2-1	CASSRPTSSYNEQFF	TGTGCCAGCAGTCGTCCTACGAGCTCCTACAATGAGCAGTTCTTC
few	.	TRBV19	TRBJ1-1	CASSSPGTMNTEAFF	TGTGCCAGTAGTTCACCCGGGACAATGAACACTGAAGCTTTCTTT
.	.	TRBV7-9	TRBJ2-1	CASSLADASYNEQFF	TGTGCCAGCAGCCTGGCGGATGCCTCCTACAATGAGCAGTTCTTC
.	TRBD1	TRBV7-2	TRBJ1-1	CASSPQGADVFF	TGTGCCAGCAGCCCACAGGGGGCAGATGTTTTCTTT
.	TRBD2	TRBV4-2	TRBJ2-5	CASSQDTSGGAETQYF	TGTGCCAGCAGCCAAGATACTAGCGGGGGGGCAGAGACCCAGTACTTC
few	.	TRBV12-5	TRBJ1-2	CASGLVKGVYGYTF	TGTGCTAGTGGTTTGGTAAAAGGAGTCTATGGCTACACCTTC
.	.	TRBV5-5	TRBJ1-1	CASSLLGATNTEAFF	TGTGCCAGCAGCTTATTGGGGGCCACGAACACTGAAGCTTTCTTT
.	.	TRBV7-2	TRBJ2-7	CASSPNSPTYEQYF	TGTGCCAGCAGCCCGAACAGCCCGACCTACGAGCAGTACTTC
few	TRBD1	TRBV4-3	TRBJ1-1	CASSPGQQYTEAFF	TGCGCCAGCAGCCCGGGACAGCAGTACACTGAAGCTTTCTTT
.	.	TRBV10-3	TRBJ2-2	CAISDGREDTGELFF	TGTGCCATCAGTGACGGCAGGGAGGACACCGGGGAGCTGTTTTTT
.	TRBD1	TRBV7-3	TRBJ2-3	CASSLTGADTQYF	TGTGCCAGCAGCCTAACAGGGGCAGATACGCAGTATTTT
.	.	TRBV4-1	TRBJ2-5	CASSQEKEGAVQTQYF	TGCGCCAGCAGCCAAGAAAAGGAGGGGGCCGTGCAGACCCAGTACTTC
.	.	TRBV29-1	TRBJ2-1	CSVTQLDRGNEQFF	TGCAGCGTAACACAATTGGACAGAGGCAATGAGCAGTTCTTC
.	.	TRBV7-9	TRBJ2-7	CASSRTGYSYEQYF	TGTGCCAGCAGTCGAACAGGTTACAGCTACGAGCAGTACTTC
.	.	TRBV9	TRBJ2-2	CASRRGRATGELFF	TGTGCCAGCAGGCGGGGACGGGCGACCGGGGAGCTGTTTTTT
.	.	TRBV5-1	TRBJ2-2	CASSTRARDGGELFF	TGCGCCAGCAGCACCAGGGCCCGAGACGGCGGGGAGCTGTTTTTT
.	.	TRBV5-1	TRBJ1-1	CASSLESLERSAFF	TGCGCCAGCAGCTTGGAAAGCCTTGAGAGATCAGCTTTCTTT
.	.	TRBV29-1	TRBJ2-1	CSVAQQGGNEQFF	TGCAGCGTGGCCCAGCAGGGTGGCAATGAGCAGTTCTTC
once	.	TRBV19	TRBJ1-5	CASSRYRVGNQPQHF	TGTGCCAGTAGCCGGTACAGGGTTGGGAATCAGCCCCAGCATTTT
.	TRBD1	TRBV20-1	TRBJ1-2	CSGGQSYGYTF	TGCAGTGGGGGACAGAGCTATGGCTACACCTTC
.	.	TRBV28	TRBJ2-7	CASLRRGSVAYEQYF	TGTGCCAGCCTCCGACGGGGTAGCGTGGCCTACGAGCAGTACTTC
few	.	TRBV6-5	TRBJ1-1	CASSEGGVGTEAFF	TGTGCCAGCAGCGAAGGGGGGGTGGGCACTGAAGCTTTCTTT
.	TRBD1	TRBV6-6	TRBJ1-2	CASSYGDRVNYGYTF	TGTGCCAGCAGTTACGGCGACAGGGTTAACTATGGCTACACCTTC
.	.	TRBV7-2	TRBJ1-5	CASSPEGAHQPQHF	TGTGCCAGCAGCCCAGAGGGTGCGCATCAGCCCCAGCATTTT
.	TRBD2	TRBV29-1	TRBJ2-3	CSAYRDYRTDTQYF	TGCAGCGCGTACCGGGACTACCGCACAGATACGCAGTATTTT